Listed below are T cell receptor beta chains from one sample, sequenced in a study of cytomegalovirus exposure and HLA in healthy donors. TCRdb's copy holds only in-frame clones and misses some; the assay was immunoSEQ multiplex PCR. This table has about 130,000 clones, 70% to 80% appearing once. The sequenced sample consisted of PBMCs. The receptor source for this set is a female donor in good health and CMV-seronegative. CDR3s include the opening cysteine and the closing phenylalanine or tryptophan. D genes are given only for firm matches. Not every row has a clone size; where given, it reads once, few, many or a size class.

>TRBJ2-7|TRBV7-3|NA|NA
TGTGCCAGCAGCTTAGGTTCACTAGACGAGCAGTACTTC
CASSLGSLDEQYF
>TRBJ2-2|TRBV10-3|NA|once
TGTGCCACCTTTAACACCGGGGAGCTGTTTTTT
CATFNTGELFF
>TRBJ2-7|TRBV27|TRBD2|NA
TGTGCCAGCAGTTTACGCCGGGGACTAGCGGGAGACGCCTTGTACGAGCAGTACTTC
CASSLRRGLAGDALYEQYF
>TRBJ1-2|TRBV18|TRBD1|once
TGTGCCAGCTCACTCTACACCCGAGGGACAGCTAACTATGGCTACACCTTC
CASSLYTRGTANYGYTF
>TRBJ2-7|TRBV28|TRBD2|NA
TGTGCCAGCAGTCCGGGACTAGCGGGGCTGTACGAGCAGTACTTC
CASSPGLAGLYEQYF
>TRBJ2-7|TRBV28|NA|NA
TGTGCCAGCAGTTTTGGAACAGGACAGATCTACGAGCAGTACTTC
CASSFGTGQIYEQYF
>TRBJ2-7|TRBV6-1|TRBD1|NA
TGTGCCACCTCCGAGTCGGGGACAGGCGACTACGAGCAGTACTTC
CATSESGTGDYEQYF
>TRBJ2-3|TRBV27|NA|NA
TGTGCCAGCAGTTTTGGAGGTACGCAGTATTTT
CASSFGGTQYF
>TRBJ2-4|TRBV19|TRBD2|NA
TGTGCCAGTAGTATGGCGGGAGGGCCCGACATTCAGTACTTC
CASSMAGGPDIQYF
>TRBJ1-1|TRBV10-3|TRBD1|NA
TGTGCCATCAAAGGGGCAGGGGGCTTCACTGAAGCTTTCTTT
CAIKGAGGFTEAFF
>TRBJ2-7|TRBV6-6|TRBD2|NA
TGTGCCAGCAGACTGTACGCGGGAGGAACCTACGAGCAGTACTTC
CASRLYAGGTYEQYF
>TRBJ1-2|TRBV28|NA|NA
TGTGCCAGCAGTTTAGAAGGGAGTTACGAGGTGGGAGGCTACACCTTC
CASSLEGSYEVGGYTF
>TRBJ2-1|TRBV6-6|TRBD2|few
TGTGCCAGCACCCCCTCGCCTAGCGGGAGTTTCAATGAGCAGTTCTTC
CASTPSPSGSFNEQFF
>TRBJ1-4|TRBV28|NA|NA
TGTGCCAGCAGTCCCCGGGGGAGGGAAACTAATGAAAAACTGTTTTTT
CASSPRGRETNEKLFF
>TRBJ2-7|TRBV7-2|NA|few
TGTGCCAGCAGCTTACCCCCCTCAGGTTCGCCCTCCTACGAGCAGTACTTC
CASSLPPSGSPSYEQYF
>TRBJ2-5|TRBV30|NA|NA
TGTGCCTGGAGTGGTTTGGCAGGAGGAGAGACCCAGTACTTC
CAWSGLAGGETQYF
>TRBJ2-7|TRBV6-1|NA|NA
TGTGCCAGCTCCCGCTCTGACCCCAGGGACGAGCAGTACTTC
CASSRSDPRDEQYF
>TRBJ1-4|TRBV25-1|TRBD1|NA
TGTGCCAGCAGCTTGGGACAGGGAACAACTAATGAAAAACTGTTTTTT
CASSLGQGTTNEKLFF
>TRBJ2-1|TRBV5-6|NA|NA
TGTGCCAGCAGCTTAACGACGGGAGTCGACAATGAGCAGTTCTTC
CASSLTTGVDNEQFF
>TRBJ2-5|TRBV6-5|NA|NA
TGTGCCAGCAGGGCCTCCGCGGGGACCTCGGAGACCCAGTACTTC
CASRASAGTSETQYF
>TRBJ2-7|TRBV7-6|TRBD2|NA
TGTGCCAGCAGCTTAACTAGCGGGAGCCACGAGCAGTACTTC
CASSLTSGSHEQYF
>TRBJ2-5|TRBV25-1|NA|NA
TGTGCCAGCAGTGAAGGGAGCCTGGGTACAAAAGAGACCCAGTACTTC
CASSEGSLGTKETQYF
>TRBJ2-1|TRBV4-1|NA|NA
TGCGCCAGCAGCCAGCTTGGAAGGGCCGGGGTGAATGAGCAGTTCTTC
CASSQLGRAGVNEQFF
>TRBJ2-1|TRBV2|TRBD2|NA
TGTGCCAGCAGCTTCACGGCTAGCGGGGGTGTCAATGAGCAGTTCTTC
CASSFTASGGVNEQFF
>TRBJ1-1|TRBV15|TRBD1|NA
TGTGCCACCAGCAGAGGACAGGGGGCGCACGTTGACACTGAAGCTTTCTTT
CATSRGQGAHVDTEAFF
>TRBJ1-2|TRBV2|TRBD1|NA
TGTGCCAGCAGCGAGGGGGCTGCAGCTAACTATGGCTACACCTTC
CASSEGAAANYGYTF
>TRBJ2-7|TRBV6-6|TRBD2|NA
TGTGCCAGCAACGTAGCGGGGAGGGGGTCCTACGAGCAGTACTTC
CASNVAGRGSYEQYF
>TRBJ2-7|TRBV5-4|NA|NA
TGTGCCAGCAGACCTGGTCAGGATACCTACGAGCAGTACTTC
CASRPGQDTYEQYF
>TRBJ2-1|TRBV7-2|TRBD2|once
TGTGCCAGCAGCTTAGCGTCGGCTAGCGGGAGACGCAATGAGCAGTTCTTC
CASSLASASGRRNEQFF
>TRBJ2-5|TRBV27|TRBD1|NA
TGTGCCAGCTGTCGCTCAGGACAGGTTTCTGGGACCCAGTACTTC
CASCRSGQVSGTQYF
>TRBJ2-7|TRBV15|TRBD2|NA
TGTGCCACCAGCATGGGACTAGCGGGATCCTACGAGCAGTACTTC
CATSMGLAGSYEQYF
>TRBJ2-2|TRBV5-1|NA|NA
TGCGCCAGCAGCCCGGCGAACACCGGGGAGCTGTTTTTT
CASSPANTGELFF
>TRBJ1-5|TRBV28|TRBD1|NA
TGTGCCAGCAGATACCGGGACAGACATCAGCCCCAGCATTTT
CASRYRDRHQPQHF
>TRBJ2-7|TRBV19|TRBD2|NA
TGTGCCAGTAGTACCTTAGCGGGAGTCGACGAGCAGTACTTC
CASSTLAGVDEQYF
>TRBJ2-1|TRBV6-4|TRBD2|NA
TGTGCCAGCAGTGACTCGACTAGCGGCTACAATGAGCAGTTCTTC
CASSDSTSGYNEQFF
>TRBJ2-3|TRBV6-4|TRBD2|NA
TGTGCCAGCAGTGACTCGGGAGGGCCAGATACGCAGTATTTT
CASSDSGGPDTQYF
>TRBJ2-5|TRBV27|TRBD1|NA
TGTGCCAGCAGTTTGGGACAGGGGAGCGAGACCCAGTACTTC
CASSLGQGSETQYF
>TRBJ2-3|TRBV6-6|NA|NA
TGTGCCAGCACGGCGACTAGACTCACAGATACGCAGTATTTT
CASTATRLTDTQYF
>TRBJ2-5|TRBV7-9|NA|NA
TGTGCCAGCAGCCGAATTCAGGGGCTTGAGACCCAGTACTTC
CASSRIQGLETQYF
>TRBJ1-1|TRBV7-2|NA|NA
TGTGCCAGCAGCTTTCAAGGGGCCGAAGCTTTCTTT
CASSFQGAEAFF
>TRBJ2-1|TRBV28|NA|NA
TGTGCCAGCAATTCCCCCCGGGATGAGCAGTTCTTC
CASNSPRDEQFF
>TRBJ2-6|TRBV28|NA|NA
TGTGCCAGCAGTTTATTGGGGGGGCGCGTTTATGGGGCCAACGTCCTGACTTTC
CASSLLGGRVYGANVLTF
>TRBJ1-1|TRBV19|TRBD1|NA
TGTGCCAGTAGTATAGCCCAGGACAGGGCTGAAGCTTTCTTT
CASSIAQDRAEAFF
>TRBJ2-1|TRBV28|TRBD2|NA
TGTGCCAGCAGTCCCCAGGGACTAGCGGACTACAATGAGCAGTTCTTC
CASSPQGLADYNEQFF
>TRBJ2-3|TRBV6-1|TRBD2|NA
TGTGCCAGCAGTGAAGCGCTGGGGCTTAGCGGGAGTGCTGATACGCAGTATTTT
CASSEALGLSGSADTQYF
>TRBJ1-5|TRBV5-1|TRBD1|NA
TGCGCCAGCAAGCGGACGACAGGGAGTCAGCCCCAGCATTTT
CASKRTTGSQPQHF
>TRBJ2-1|TRBV27|NA|NA
TGTGCCAGCAGTCGGAGCAATGAGCAGTTCTTC
CASSRSNEQFF
>TRBJ2-7|TRBV4-1|NA|NA
TGCGCCAGCAGCCAAGTAGCCAGGGGCCAAGGGGAGCAGTACTTC
CASSQVARGQGEQYF
>TRBJ2-3|TRBV4-3|NA|NA
TGCGCCAGCAGCCAAGTCTCTACAGGGGATACGCAGTATTTT
CASSQVSTGDTQYF
>TRBJ1-2|TRBV10-1|NA|NA
TGCGCCAGCCACTCGGACTATGGCTACACCTTC
CASHSDYGYTF
>TRBJ2-2|TRBV11-2|TRBD2|NA
TGTGCCAGCATTTCTACAACTAGCGGGAATGCGAACACCGGGGAGCTGTTTTTT
CASISTTSGNANTGELFF
>TRBJ2-1|TRBV7-3|NA|NA
TGTGCCAGCAGCTCCGGTAGCCCCAATGAGCAGTTCTTC
CASSSGSPNEQFF
>TRBJ2-7|TRBV15|TRBD2|NA
TGTGCCACCAGCAGCGGACTAGCGGGCTACGAGCAGTACTTC
CATSSGLAGYEQYF